The entry below describes one TCR beta chain. Trimming left V 3 bases short and J 11 bases short, with 17 bases between. Germline V lookup: CDR1 LGHDT, CDR2 YNNKEL (reference sequence). This CDR3 contains 14 residues. Authors' data handling: Cell counts per sample came from amplifying reference gene primers. Assay used: immunoSEQ multiplex PCR; TCRdb lists only in-frame clones, some missing. V and J calls and clone size are as listed in that table; D and trimming were resolved from the DNA. The table records some 400,000 clones, around 87% of them present only once. The sample is drawn from a study of blood T cell repertoires in COVID-19. As for the study in general: Both acute and convalescent COVID-19 samples were obtained from the United States, Italy and Spain. PBMCs, B-cell-depleted T cells, or T cells provided the cDNA or gDNA that made up the material.

It was during active infection that Seattle patients were enrolled and then longitudinally followed. Sequencing was done on a sample of peripheral blood. The rearrangement links TRBV3-1 (or the pseudogene TRBV3-2) to TRBJ1-5, with D unresolved. This TCR derives from a woman aged 55-75 years with COVID-19, enrolled during active disease. The CDR3 region has the DNA TGTGCCAGCAGCCAGGGGAGATCCTCTCCAGCCCAGCATTTT. As protein: CASSQGRSSPAQHF.